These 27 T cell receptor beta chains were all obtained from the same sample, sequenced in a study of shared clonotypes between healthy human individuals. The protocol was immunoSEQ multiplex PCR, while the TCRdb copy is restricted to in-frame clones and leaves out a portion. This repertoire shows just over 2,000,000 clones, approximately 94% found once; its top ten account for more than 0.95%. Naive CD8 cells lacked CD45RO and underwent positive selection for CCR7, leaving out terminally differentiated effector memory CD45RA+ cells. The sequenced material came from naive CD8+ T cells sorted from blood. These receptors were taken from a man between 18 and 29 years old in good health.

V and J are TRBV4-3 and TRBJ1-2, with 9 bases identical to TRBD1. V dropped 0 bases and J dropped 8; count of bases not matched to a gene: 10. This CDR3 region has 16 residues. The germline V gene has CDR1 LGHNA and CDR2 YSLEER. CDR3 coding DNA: TGCGCCAGCAGCCAAGATACCGGGACAGGGATCAGGGGCTACACCTTC. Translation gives CASSQDTGTGIRGYTF.

The DNA for the CDR3 is TGCGCCAGCAGCCAAGATCTGTTAGGGGGCGGAGGCTACACCTTC. Translating it yields CASSQDLLGGGGYTF. V gene TRBV4-3 combines with J gene TRBJ1-2, with 7 nucleotides matching TRBD1. This CDR3 has 15 amino acids. CDR1 is LGHNA, CDR2 YSLEER, per germline. J was trimmed by 8 bases and V by 0 bases; bases with no gene match: 9.

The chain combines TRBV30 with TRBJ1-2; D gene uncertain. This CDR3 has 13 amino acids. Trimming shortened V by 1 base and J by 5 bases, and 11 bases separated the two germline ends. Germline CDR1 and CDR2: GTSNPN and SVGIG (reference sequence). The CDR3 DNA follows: TGTGCCTGGAGTGACAGCGGCGGTTATGGCTACACCTTC. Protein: CAWSDSGGYGYTF.

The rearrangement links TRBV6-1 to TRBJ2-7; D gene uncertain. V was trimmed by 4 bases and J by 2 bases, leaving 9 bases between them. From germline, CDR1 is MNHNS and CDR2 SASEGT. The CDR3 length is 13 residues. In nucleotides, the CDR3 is TGTGCCAGCAGTGGTATTATTACCTACGAGCAGTACTTC. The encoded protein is CASSGIITYEQYF.

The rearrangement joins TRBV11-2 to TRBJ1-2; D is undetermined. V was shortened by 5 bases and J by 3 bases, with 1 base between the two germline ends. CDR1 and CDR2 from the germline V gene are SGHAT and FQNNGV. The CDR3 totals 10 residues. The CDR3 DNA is TGTGCCAGCAGCCACTATGGCTACACCTTC. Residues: CASSHYGYTF.

The CDR3 nucleotides are TGTGCCAGCAGCGTAGAGGGAAGGACTAGCGGGGGATTTAGCACAGATACGCAGTATTTT. As protein: CASSVEGRTSGGFSTDTQYF. V gene TRBV9 combines with J gene TRBJ2-3; TRBD2 matches 13 bases. Germline trimming cut 0 bases from V and 0 bases from J; bases unmatched to any gene: 10. Germline assignment: CDR1 SGDLS and CDR2 YYNGEE. This CDR3 has 20 residues.

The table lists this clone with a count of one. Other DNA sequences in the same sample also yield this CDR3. CDR3 in amino acids: CASSLGLASTDTQYF. CDR3 DNA: TGCGCCAGCAGCTTGGGTCTAGCGTCAACAGATACGCAGTATTTT. The chain links TRBV5-1 to TRBJ2-3; D possibly corresponds to TRBD2 (6 bases). Germline CDR1 and CDR2: SGHRS and YFSETQ. Trimming stripped 0 bases from V and 3 bases from J, with 11 bases between. This CDR3 spans 15 amino acids.

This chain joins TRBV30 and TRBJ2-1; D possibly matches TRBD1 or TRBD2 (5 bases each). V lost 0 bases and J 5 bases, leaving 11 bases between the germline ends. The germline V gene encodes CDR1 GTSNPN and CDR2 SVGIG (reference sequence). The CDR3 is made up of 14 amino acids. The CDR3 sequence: CAWSVRGDNNEQFF. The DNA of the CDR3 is TGTGCCTGGAGTGTCAGAGGGGATAACAATGAGCAGTTCTTC.

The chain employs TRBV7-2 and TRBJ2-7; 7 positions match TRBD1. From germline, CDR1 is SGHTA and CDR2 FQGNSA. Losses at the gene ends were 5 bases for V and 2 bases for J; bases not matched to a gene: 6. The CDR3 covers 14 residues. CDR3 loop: CASSETGQPYEQYF. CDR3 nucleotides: TGTGCCAGCAGCGAAACGGGACAGCCCTACGAGCAGTACTTC.

The CDR3 region is CASSFRTGSTDTQYF. The CDR3 coding sequence is TGTGCCAGCAGCTTCCGGACAGGGAGCACAGATACGCAGTATTTT. This sequence joins TRBV7-9 and TRBJ2-3; 8 bases fit TRBD1. The CDR3 extends over 15 amino acids. With V trimmed by 3 bases and J by 0 bases, 2 bases remained unmatched. Looked up from germline, CDR1 is SEHNR and CDR2 is FQNEAQ (reference sequence).

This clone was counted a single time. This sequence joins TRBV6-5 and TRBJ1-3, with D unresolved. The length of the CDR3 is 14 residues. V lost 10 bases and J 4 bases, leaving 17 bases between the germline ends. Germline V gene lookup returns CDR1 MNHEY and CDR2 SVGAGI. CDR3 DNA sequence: TGTGCCACCTCTAAGGAGGTCGAAGGAAACACCATATATTTT. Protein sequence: CATSKEVEGNTIYF.

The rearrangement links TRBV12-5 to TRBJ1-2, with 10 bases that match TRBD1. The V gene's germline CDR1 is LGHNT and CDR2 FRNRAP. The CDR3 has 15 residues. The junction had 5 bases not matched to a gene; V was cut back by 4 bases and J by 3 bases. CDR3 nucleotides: TGTGCTAGTGGTTCGACAGGGGGCGGGCACTATGGCTACACCTTC. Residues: CASGSTGGGHYGYTF.

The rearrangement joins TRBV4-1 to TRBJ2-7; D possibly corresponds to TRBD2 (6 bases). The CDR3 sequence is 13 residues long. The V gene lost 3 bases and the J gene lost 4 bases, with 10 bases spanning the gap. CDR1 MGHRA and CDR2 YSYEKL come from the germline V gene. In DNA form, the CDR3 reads TGCGCCAGCAGCCACGCGGGACTGTACGAGCAGTACTTC. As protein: CASSHAGLYEQYF.

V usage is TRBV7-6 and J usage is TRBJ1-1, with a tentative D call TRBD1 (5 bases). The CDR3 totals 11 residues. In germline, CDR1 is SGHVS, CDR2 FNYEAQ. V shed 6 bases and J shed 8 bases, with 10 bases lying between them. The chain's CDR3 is CASSPGLEAFF. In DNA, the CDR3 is TGTGCCAGCAGTCCAGGGTTAGAAGCTTTCTTT.

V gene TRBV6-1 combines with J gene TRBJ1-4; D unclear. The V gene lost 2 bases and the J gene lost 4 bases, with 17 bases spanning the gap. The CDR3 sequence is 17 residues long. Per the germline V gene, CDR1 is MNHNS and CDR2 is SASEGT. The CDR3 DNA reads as TGTGCCAGCAGTGAAACGGAACTGGGCCAGATTAATGAAAAACTGTTTTTT. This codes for CASSETELGQINEKLFF.

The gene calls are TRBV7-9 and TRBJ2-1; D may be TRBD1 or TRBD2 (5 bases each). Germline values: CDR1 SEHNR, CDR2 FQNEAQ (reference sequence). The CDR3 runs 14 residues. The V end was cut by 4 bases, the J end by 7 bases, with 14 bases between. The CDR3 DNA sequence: TGTGCCAGCAGCTCGCCCGGGACCCAAAATGAGCAGTTCTTC. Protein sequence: CASSSPGTQNEQFF.

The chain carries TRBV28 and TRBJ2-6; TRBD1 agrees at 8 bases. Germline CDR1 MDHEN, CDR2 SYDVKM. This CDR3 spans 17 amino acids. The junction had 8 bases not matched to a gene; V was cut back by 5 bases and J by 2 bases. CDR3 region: CASSPRTGRPGANVLTF. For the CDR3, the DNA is TGTGCCAGCAGTCCCCGGACAGGGAGGCCTGGGGCCAACGTCCTGACTTTC.

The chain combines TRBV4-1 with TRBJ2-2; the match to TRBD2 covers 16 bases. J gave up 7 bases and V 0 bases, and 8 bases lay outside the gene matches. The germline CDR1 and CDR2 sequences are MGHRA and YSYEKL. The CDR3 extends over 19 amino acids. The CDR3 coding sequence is TGCGCCAGCAGCCAAGAACCGGGACTAGCGGGGGGGCATGGCGGGGAGCTGTTTTTT. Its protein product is CASSQEPGLAGGHGGELFF.

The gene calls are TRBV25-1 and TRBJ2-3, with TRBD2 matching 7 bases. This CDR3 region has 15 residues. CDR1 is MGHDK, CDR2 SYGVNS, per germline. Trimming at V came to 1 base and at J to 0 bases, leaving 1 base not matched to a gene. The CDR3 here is CASSELRGSTDTQYF. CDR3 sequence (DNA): TGTGCCAGCAGTGAATTGCGGGGGAGCACAGATACGCAGTATTTT.

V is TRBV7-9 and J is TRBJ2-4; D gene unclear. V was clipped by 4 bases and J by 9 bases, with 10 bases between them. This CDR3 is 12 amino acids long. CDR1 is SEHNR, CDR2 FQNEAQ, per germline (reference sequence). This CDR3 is CASSYGPAIQYF. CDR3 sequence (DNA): TGTGCCAGCAGCTATGGCCCCGCCATTCAGTACTTC.

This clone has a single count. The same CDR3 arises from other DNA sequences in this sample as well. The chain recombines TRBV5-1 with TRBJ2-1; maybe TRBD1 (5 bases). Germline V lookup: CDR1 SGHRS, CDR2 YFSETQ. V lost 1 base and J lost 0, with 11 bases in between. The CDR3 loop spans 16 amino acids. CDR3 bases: TGCGCCAGCAGCTTGACAGGCCTTAGCTCCTACAATGAGCAGTTCTTC. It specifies CASSLTGLSSYNEQFF. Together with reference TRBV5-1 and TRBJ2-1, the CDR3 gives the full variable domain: KAGVTQTPRYLIKTRGQQVTLSCSPISGHRSVSWYQQTPGQGLQFLFEYFSETQRNKGNFPGRFSGRQFSNSRSEMNVSTLELGDSALYLCASSLTGLSSYNEQFFGPGTRLTVL.

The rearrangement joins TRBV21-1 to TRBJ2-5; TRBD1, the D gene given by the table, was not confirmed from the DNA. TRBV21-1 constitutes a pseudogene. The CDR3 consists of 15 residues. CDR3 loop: CASSPRQGWQETQYF. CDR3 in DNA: TGTGCCAGCAGCCCCCGACAGGGTTGGCAAGAGACCCAGTACTTC.

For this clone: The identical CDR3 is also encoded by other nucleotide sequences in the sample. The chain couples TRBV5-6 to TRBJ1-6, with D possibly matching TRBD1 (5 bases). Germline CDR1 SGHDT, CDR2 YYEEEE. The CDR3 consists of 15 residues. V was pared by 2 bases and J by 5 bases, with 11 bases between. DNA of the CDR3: TGTGCCAGCAGCTTCGGGACGGGAAATAATTCACCCCTCCACTTT. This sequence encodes CASSFGTGNNSPLHF.

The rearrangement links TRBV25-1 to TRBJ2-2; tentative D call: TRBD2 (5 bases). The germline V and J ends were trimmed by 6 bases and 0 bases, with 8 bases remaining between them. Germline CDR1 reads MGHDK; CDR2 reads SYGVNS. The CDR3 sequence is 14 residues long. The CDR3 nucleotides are TGTGCCAGCAGGGGAGCAGCGAACACCGGGGAGCTGTTTTTT. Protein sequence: CASRGAANTGELFF.

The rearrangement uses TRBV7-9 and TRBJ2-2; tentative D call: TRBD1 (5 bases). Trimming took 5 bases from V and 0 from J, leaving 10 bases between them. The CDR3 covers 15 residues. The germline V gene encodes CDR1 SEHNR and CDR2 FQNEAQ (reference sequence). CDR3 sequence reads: CASSALGPNTGELFF. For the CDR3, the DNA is TGTGCCAGCAGCGCTCTGGGGCCGAACACCGGGGAGCTGTTTTTT.

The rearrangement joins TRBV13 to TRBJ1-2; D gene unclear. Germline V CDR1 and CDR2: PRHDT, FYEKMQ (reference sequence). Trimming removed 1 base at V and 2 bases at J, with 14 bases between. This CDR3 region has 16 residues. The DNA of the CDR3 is TGTGCCAGCAGCTTAGCCCAGGACGTATGGAACTATGGCTACACCTTC. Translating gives CASSLAQDVWNYGYTF.

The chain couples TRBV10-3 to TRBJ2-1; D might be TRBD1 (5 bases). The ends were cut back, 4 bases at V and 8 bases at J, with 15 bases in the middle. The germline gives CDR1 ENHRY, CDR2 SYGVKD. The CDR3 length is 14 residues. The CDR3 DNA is TGTGCCATCAGTGCATTAGGGGTGGGCGATGAGCAGTTCTTC. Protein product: CAISALGVGDEQFF.